The T cell receptor beta chain described here comes from a study of cytomegalovirus exposure and HLA in healthy donors. Study-wide results and caveats: Per a later analysis, HLA-associated TCR beta chains showed more clonal expansion than other, equally common TCR beta chains. It was assumed in the presence/absence analyses that sequencing depth was roughly uniform across donors.

This clone was counted between two and nine times. What it binds is not known. At one end, the junction sequence differs from germline, possibly due to a read error. The PCR was carried out with 60 Vbeta primers and 13 Jbeta primers. Sequencing used immunoSEQ multiplex PCR; TCRdb keeps in-frame clones, though not all of them. This sample has some 160,000 clones, with about four fifths found just once. The sequence came from a male donor in good health and CMV-seropositive. Input material: PBMCs.

CDR3 residues: CASSVAVSYNEQFF. The CDR3 DNA follows: TGTGCGAGCAGCGTAGCGGTCTCCTACAATGAGCAGTTCTTC. The chain employs TRBV2 and TRBJ2-1; D is possibly TRBD2 (6 bases). This CDR3 spans 14 amino acids. Germline lookup yields CDR1 SNHLY and CDR2 FYNNEI.